The 7 T cell receptor beta chains given below trace back to one sample, sequenced in a study of cytomegalovirus exposure and HLA in healthy donors. The primer mix had 60 Vbeta and 13 Jbeta primers. Profiled with immunoSEQ multiplex PCR; TCRdb holds only in-frame clones, not every one. The sample contains tens of thousands of clones, 65% to 90% of which appear only once. Sequenced input: PBMCs. These receptors were taken from a female donor in good health and CMV-seronegative.

V usage is TRBV11-2 and J usage is TRBJ1-3; D is unresolved. V was pared by 10 bases and J by 1 base, with 17 bases between. Per germline, CDR1 SGHAT and CDR2 FQNNGV. This CDR3 comprises 15 residues. The CDR3 DNA reads as TGTGCCACCGGACTACTGGGCATATCTGGAAACACCATATATTTT. Amino acids: CATGLLGISGNTIYF.

The CDR3 DNA reads as TGTGCCAGCAGTGACTCGGCTAGCGGGAGGGCTCATGAGCAGTTCTTC. Its translation is CASSDSASGRAHEQFF. The rearrangement links TRBV6-4 to TRBJ2-1, with 12 bases matching TRBD2. CDR1 and CDR2 (germline): MRHNA, SNTAGT. After removal of 0 bases from V and 8 bases from J, the junction contained 5 bases not matched to a gene. The CDR3 runs 16 residues.

The chain is built from TRBV27 and TRBJ2-1; 9 bases align to TRBD2. This CDR3 region has 14 residues. V was pared by 6 bases and J by 7 bases, with 7 bases of the junction left unmatched. Germline lookup yields CDR1 MNHEY and CDR2 SMNVEV (reference sequence). CDR3 nucleotides: TGTGCCAGCAGGGCTCTAGCGGGGAGTAATGAGCAGTTCTTC. Residues: CASRALAGSNEQFF.

This chain uses TRBV7-3 with TRBJ2-1; no firm D call. There are 13 residues in the CDR3. Deletions cut 5 bases from V and 10 bases from J, with 15 bases between. The germline V gene encodes CDR1 SGHTA and CDR2 FQGTGA. CDR3 nucleotide sequence: TGTGCCAGCAGCCCCAGCAACGAGGCGGAGCAGTTCTTC. This gives the protein CASSPSNEAEQFF.

V and J are TRBV28 and TRBJ2-1; 10 bases map to TRBD2. The J segment lost 3 bases and the V segment lost 10 bases, leaving 9 bases of the junction unmatched. The CDR3 extends over 15 amino acids. Looked up from germline, CDR1 is MDHEN and CDR2 is SYDVKM. CDR3 residues: CATRLAGGLYNEQFF. Written as DNA, the CDR3 is TGTGCCACCAGATTAGCGGGAGGTCTCTACAATGAGCAGTTCTTC.

As DNA, the CDR3 is TGCAGTGCTGTCCGGAGCACTGAAGCTTTCTTT. It is translated as CSAVRSTEAFF. The rearrangement links TRBV20-1 to TRBJ1-1; D is unclear. This CDR3 has 11 residues. Germline CDR1 is DFQATT and CDR2 is SNEGSKA (reference sequence). V lost 5 bases, J lost 4 bases, and 8 bases lay in between.

V is TRBV6-1 and J is TRBJ1-4; D might be TRBD1 (5 bases). V lost 10 bases to trimming and J lost 5 bases, with 8 bases between them. The germline gives CDR1 MNHNS, CDR2 SASEGT. CDR3 length: 11 amino acids. CDR3 sequence (DNA): TGTGCCATTAGGGGCAATGAAAAACTGTTTTTT. Its translation is CAIRGNEKLFF.